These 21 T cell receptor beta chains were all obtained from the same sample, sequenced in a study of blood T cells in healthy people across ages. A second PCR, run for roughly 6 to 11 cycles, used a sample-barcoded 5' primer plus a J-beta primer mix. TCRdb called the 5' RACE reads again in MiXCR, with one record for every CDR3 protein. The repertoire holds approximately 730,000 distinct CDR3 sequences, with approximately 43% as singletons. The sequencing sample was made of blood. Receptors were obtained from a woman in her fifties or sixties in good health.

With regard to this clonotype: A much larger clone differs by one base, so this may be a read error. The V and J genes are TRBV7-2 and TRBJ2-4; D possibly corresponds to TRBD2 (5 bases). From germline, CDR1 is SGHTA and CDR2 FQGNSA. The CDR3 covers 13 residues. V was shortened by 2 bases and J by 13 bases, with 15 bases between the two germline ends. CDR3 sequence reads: CASSLSGSNEQYF. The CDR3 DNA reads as TGTGCCAGCAGCTTATCGGGGAGCAATGAGCAGTACTTC.

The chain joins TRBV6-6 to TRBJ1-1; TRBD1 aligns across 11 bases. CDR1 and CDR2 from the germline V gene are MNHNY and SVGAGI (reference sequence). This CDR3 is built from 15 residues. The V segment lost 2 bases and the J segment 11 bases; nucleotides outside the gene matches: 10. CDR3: CASSYKGQGVSSAFF. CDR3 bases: TGTGCCAGCAGTTACAAGGGACAGGGGGTATCTAGCGCTTTCTTT.

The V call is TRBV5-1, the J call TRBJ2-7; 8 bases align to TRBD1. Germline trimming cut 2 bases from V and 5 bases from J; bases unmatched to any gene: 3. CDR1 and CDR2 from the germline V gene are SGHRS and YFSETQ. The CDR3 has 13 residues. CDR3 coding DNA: TGCGCCAGCAGCTTCTCAGGGGGCCACGAGCAGTACTTC. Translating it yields CASSFSGGHEQYF.

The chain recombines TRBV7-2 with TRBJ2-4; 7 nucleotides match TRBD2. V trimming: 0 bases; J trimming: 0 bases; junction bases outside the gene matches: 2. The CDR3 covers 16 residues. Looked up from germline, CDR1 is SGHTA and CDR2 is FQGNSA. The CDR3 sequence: CASSLAVAGAKNIQYF. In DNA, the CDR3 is TGTGCCAGCAGCTTAGCGGTAGCGGGAGCCAAAAACATTCAGTACTTC.

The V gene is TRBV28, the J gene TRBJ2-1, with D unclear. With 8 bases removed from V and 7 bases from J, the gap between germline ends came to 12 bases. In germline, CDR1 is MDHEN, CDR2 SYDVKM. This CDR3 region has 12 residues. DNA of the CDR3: TGTGCCAGCTCAGCGAGGACGAATGAGCAGTTCTTC. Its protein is CASSARTNEQFF.

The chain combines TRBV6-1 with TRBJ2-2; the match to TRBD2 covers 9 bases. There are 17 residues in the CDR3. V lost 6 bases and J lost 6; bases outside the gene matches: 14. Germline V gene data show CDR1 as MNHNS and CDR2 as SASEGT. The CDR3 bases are TGTGCCAGCAGCCCTTTATCTGGCGGGGGGGCCGCCGGGGAGCTGTTTTTT. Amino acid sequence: CASSPLSGGGAAGELFF.

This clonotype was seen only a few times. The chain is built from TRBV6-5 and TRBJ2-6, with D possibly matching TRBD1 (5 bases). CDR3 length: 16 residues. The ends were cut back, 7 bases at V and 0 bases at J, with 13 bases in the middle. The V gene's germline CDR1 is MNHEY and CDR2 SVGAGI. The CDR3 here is CASKPRADSGANVLTF. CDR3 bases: TGTGCCAGCAAGCCCAGGGCCGACTCTGGGGCCAACGTCCTGACTTTC.

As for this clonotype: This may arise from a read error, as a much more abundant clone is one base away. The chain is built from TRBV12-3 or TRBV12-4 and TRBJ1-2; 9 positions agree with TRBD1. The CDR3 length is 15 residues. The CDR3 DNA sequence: TGTGCCTGCAGTCAACAGGGGGACAGGGTAAATGGCTACACCTTC. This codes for CACSQQGDRVNGYTF.

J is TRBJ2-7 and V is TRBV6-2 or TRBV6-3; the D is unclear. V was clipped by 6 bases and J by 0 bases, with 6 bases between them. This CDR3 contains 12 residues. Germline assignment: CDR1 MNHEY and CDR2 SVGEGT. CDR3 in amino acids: CASRSYSYEQYF. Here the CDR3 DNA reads TGTGCCAGCAGGTCCTACTCCTACGAGCAGTACTTC.

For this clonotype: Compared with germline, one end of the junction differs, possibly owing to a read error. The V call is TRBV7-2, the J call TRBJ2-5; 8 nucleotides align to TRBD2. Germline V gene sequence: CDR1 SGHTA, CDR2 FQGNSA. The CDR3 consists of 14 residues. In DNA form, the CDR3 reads TGTGCCGGCAGCTCCCACGGGGGGGTGGAGACCCAGTACTTC. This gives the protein CAGSSHGGVETQYF.

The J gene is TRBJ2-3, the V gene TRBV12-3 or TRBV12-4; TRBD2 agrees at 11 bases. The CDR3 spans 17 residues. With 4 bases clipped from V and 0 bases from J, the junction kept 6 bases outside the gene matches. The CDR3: CASSSGTSGPSTDTQYF. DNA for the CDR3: TGTGCCAGCAGTTCCGGGACTAGCGGCCCTAGCACAGATACGCAGTATTTT.

The chain's CDR3 is CASSLPGLYNEQFF. The CDR3, as DNA: TGTGCCAGCAGCTTACCGGGACTCTACAATGAGCAGTTCTTC. The gene calls are TRBV5-6 and TRBJ2-1; maybe TRBD2 (6 bases). The V gene lost 2 bases and the J gene lost 3 bases, with 9 bases spanning the gap. The CDR3 consists of 14 residues. The germline gives CDR1 SGHDT, CDR2 YYEEEE.

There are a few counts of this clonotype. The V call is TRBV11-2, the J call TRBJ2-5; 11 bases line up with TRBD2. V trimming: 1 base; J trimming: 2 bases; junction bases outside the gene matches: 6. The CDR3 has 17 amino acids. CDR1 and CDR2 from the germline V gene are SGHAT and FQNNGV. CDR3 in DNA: TGTGCCAGCAGCTTAGGATCACTAGCGGGGGATCAAGAGACCCAGTACTTC. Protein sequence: CASSLGSLAGDQETQYF.

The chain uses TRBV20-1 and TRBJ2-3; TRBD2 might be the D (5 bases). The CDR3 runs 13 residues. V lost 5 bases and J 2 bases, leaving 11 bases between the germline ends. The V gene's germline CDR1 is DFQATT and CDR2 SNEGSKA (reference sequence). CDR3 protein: CSACPGYTDTQYF. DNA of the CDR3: TGCAGTGCTTGCCCGGGGTACACAGATACGCAGTATTTT.

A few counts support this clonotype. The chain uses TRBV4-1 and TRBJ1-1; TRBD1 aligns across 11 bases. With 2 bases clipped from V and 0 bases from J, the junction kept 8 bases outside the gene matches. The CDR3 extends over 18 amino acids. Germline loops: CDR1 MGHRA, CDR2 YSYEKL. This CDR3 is CASSQLPGQGGMNTEAFF. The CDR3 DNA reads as TGCGCCAGCAGCCAATTGCCGGGACAGGGGGGCATGAACACTGAAGCTTTCTTT.

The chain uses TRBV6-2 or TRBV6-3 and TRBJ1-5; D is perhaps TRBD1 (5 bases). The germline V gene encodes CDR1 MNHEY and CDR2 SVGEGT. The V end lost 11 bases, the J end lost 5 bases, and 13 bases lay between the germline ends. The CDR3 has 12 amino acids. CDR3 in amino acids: CAGGPTHQPQHF. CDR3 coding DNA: TGTGCCGGGGGACCGACGCATCAGCCCCAGCATTTT.

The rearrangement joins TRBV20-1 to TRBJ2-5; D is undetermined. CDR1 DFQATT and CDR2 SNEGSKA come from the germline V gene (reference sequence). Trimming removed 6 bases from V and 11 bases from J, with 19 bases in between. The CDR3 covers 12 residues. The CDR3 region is CSAPAVDKEQYF. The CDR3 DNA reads TGCAGTGCCCCCGCTGTCGACAAGGAGCAGTACTTC.

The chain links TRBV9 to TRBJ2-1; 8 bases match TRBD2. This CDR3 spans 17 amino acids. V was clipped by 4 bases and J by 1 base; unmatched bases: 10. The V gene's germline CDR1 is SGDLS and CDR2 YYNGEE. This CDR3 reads CASSPHRLAPSYNEQFF. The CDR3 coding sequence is TGTGCCAGCAGCCCCCATCGACTAGCGCCTTCCTACAATGAGCAGTTCTTC.

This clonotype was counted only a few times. CDR3 coding DNA: TGTGCCAGCAGCTTAATAGGGGGGGGACAGGGGTACAATGAGCAGTTCTTC. Translating it yields CASSLIGGGQGYNEQFF. V usage is TRBV7-3 and J usage is TRBJ2-1; 10 nucleotides match TRBD1. Germline V CDR1 and CDR2: SGHTA, FQGTGA. The J segment lost 4 bases and the V segment lost 1 base, leaving 7 bases of the junction unmatched. This CDR3 contains 17 residues. The entire variable domain, with the rest obtained from reference TRBV7-3 and TRBJ2-1, is as follows: GAGVSQTPSNKVTEKGKYVELRCDPISGHTALYWYRQSLGQGPEFLIYFQGTGAADDSGLPNDRFFAVRPEGSVSTLKIQRTERGDSAVYLCASSLIGGGQGYNEQFFGPGTRLTVL.

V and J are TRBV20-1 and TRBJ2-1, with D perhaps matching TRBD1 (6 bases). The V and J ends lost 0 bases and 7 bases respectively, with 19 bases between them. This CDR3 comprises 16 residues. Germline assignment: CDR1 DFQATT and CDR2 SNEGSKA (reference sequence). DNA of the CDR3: TGCAGTGCTAGAGATTTAGAGGCAGGGGAGTTGAATGAGCAGTTCTTC. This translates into CSARDLEAGELNEQFF.

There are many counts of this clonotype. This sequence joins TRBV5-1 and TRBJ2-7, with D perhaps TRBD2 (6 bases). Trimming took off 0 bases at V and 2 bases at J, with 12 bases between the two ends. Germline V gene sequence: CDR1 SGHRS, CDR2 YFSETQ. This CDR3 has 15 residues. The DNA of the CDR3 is TGCGCCAGCAGCTTGGGTCGGGGGATCACCTACGAGCAGTACTTC. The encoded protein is CASSLGRGITYEQYF.